This T cell receptor beta chain was recovered during a study of T cell responses to AZD1222 COVID-19 vaccine. Study findings and constraints: No repertoire was sampled before or during the peak T cell response, only after it.

Trimming took 0 bases from V and 0 from J, leaving 9 bases between them. This CDR3 is built from 15 residues. CDR1 SGHRS and CDR2 YFSETQ come from the germline V gene. Worth noting for this clone: Its antigen is not known.

Assay used: immunoSEQ multiplex PCR; TCRdb lists only in-frame clones, some missing. The sample has 140,000 to 150,000 clones, about 90% seen once. The chain combines TRBV5-1 with TRBJ2-5; possibly TRBD2 for D (5 bases). This specimen consisted of peripheral blood, obtained on day 0 of MenACWY control vaccination. This clonotype was obtained from an adult in good health. CDR3 DNA: TGCGCCAGCAGCTTGGACTCCGGGGACCAAGAGACCCAGTACTTC. This encodes CASSLDSGDQETQYF.